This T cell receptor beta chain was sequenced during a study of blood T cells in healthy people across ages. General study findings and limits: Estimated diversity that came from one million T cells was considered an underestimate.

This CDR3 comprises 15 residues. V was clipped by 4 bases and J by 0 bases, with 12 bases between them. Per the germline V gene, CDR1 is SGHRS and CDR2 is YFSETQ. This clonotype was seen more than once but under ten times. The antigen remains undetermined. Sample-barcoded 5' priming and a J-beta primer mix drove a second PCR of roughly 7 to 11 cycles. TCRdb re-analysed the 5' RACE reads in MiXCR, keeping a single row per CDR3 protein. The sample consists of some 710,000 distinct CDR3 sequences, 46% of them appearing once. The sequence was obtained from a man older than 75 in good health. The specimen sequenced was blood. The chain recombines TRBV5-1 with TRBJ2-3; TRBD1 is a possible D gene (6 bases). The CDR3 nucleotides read TGCGCCAGCAGCCAGGACAGCACTAGCACAGATACGCAGTATTTT. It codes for CASSQDSTSTDTQYF.